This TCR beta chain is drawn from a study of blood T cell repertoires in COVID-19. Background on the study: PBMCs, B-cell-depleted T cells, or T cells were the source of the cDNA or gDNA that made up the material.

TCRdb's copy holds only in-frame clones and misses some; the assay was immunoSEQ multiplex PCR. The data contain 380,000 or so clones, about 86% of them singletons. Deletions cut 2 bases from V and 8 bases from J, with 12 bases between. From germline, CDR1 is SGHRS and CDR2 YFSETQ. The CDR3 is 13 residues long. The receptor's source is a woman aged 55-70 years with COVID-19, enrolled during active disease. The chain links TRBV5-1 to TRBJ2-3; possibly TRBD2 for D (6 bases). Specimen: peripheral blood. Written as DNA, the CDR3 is TGCGCCAGCAGCTTCGGGGGTCAAGGTACGCAGTATTTT. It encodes CASSFGGQGTQYF.